The T cell receptor (beta chain) under discussion was sequenced for a study of PD-1 blockade in classical Hodgkin lymphoma. V shed 11 bases and J shed 0 bases, with 22 bases lying between them. The CDR3 has 16 residues. Germline-derived CDR1 and CDR2 are MNHGY and SAAAGT. The method was immunoSEQ multiplex PCR; TCRdb's version includes in-frame clones alone and lacks a portion of them. The sample has around 10,000 clones, about nine tenths seen once; the top ten hold under 15%. The time point is: newly diagnosed, previously untreated cHL patient sample. The study isolated CD8+ T cells from thawed PBMCs by magnetic negative selection. What served as comparison were PBMCs in newly diagnosed, untreated classical Hodgkin lymphoma.

The clonotype comes from a human donor with classical Hodgkin lymphoma. The specimen was CD8+ T cells from blood. The chain carries TRBV6-8 and TRBJ1-1; D remains unclear. CDR3 nucleotide sequence: TGTGCCGAACCCCCAGTGCAATCTCTTATGAACACTGAAGCTTTCTTT. Amino acids: CAEPPVQSLMNTEAFF.